Detailed here is one T cell receptor beta chain. Its antigen remains unknown. This sample is part of a study of blood T cells in healthy people across ages. Study results and limitations: Per million T cells, TCR beta diversity dropped roughly linearly as age increased.

A second PCR, run for roughly 7 to 12 cycles, used a sample-barcoded 5' primer plus a J-beta primer mix. TCRdb reanalysed the 5' RACE reads using MiXCR and keeps one entry per CDR3 protein. The table includes about 1.1 million distinct CDR3 sequences, about two fifths detected once. Germline values: CDR1 SGHVS, CDR2 FNYEAQ. This CDR3 is 16 amino acids long. Losses at the gene ends were 2 bases for V and 5 bases for J; bases not matched to a gene: 6. V usage is TRBV7-6 and J usage is TRBJ2-3, with TRBD1 identical over 11 bases. This receptor was identified in a man between 18 and 35 years old in good health. The sequencing sample was made of blood. CDR3 loop: CASSLLGTGGGDTQYF. CDR3 coding DNA: TGTGCCAGCAGCTTATTAGGGACAGGGGGAGGAGATACGCAGTATTTT.